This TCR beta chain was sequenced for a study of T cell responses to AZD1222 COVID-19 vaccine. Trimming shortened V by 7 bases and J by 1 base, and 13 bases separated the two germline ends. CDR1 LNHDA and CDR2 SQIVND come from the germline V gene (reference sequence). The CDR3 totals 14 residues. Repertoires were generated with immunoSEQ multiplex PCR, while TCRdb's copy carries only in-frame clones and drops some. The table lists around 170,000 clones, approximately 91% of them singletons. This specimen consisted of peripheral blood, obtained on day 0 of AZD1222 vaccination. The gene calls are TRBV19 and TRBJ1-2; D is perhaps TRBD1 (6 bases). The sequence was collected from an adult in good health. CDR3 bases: TGTGCCAGTACTAACAGGGCTGGTAACTATGGCTACACCTTC. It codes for CASTNRAGNYGYTF.